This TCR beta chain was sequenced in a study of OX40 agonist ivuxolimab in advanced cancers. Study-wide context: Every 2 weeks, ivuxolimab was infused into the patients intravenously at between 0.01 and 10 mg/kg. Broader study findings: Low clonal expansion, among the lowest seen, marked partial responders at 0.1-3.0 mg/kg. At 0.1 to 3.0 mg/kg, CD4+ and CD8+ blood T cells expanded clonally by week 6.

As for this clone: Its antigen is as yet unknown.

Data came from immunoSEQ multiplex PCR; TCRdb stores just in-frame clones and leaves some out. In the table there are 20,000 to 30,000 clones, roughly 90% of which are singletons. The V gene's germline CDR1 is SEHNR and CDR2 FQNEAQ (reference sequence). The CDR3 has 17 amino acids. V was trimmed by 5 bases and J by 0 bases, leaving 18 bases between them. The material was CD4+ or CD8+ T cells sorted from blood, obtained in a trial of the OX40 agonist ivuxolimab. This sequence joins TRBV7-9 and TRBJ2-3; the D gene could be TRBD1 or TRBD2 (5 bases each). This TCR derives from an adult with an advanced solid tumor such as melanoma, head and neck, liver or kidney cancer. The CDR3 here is CASSPRGGGRSTDTQYF. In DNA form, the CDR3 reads TGTGCCAGCAGCCCCCGGGGTGGGGGACGGAGCACAGATACGCAGTATTTT.